Listed below are T cell receptor beta chains from one sample, sequenced in a study of blood T cell repertoires in COVID-19. Clones were read by immunoSEQ multiplex PCR, and TCRdb kept only the in-frame ones, dropping some. Seen here are just over 300,000 clones, about nine tenths observed once, and the top ten hold about 4.2%. Sequencing was performed on PBMCs or T cells enriched from blood (not recorded which). The source is a man aged 25 to 40 who had recovered from COVID-19. The CDR3 runs from the conserved cysteine through the conserved F or W. The D gene is left open where the match is weak. Clone size is stated in some rows and not others, as once, few, many or a class when expanded.

length: 16
V: TRBV29-1
D: .
size: .
J: TRBJ1-1
CDR3: CSAGGAWGSVNTEAFF
DNA: TGCAGCGCCGGAGGGGCGTGGGGCTCGGTGAACACTGAAGCTTTCTTT

length: 16
V: TRBV7-2
D: .
size: .
J: TRBJ1-1
CDR3: CASIIRTVRGYTEAFF
DNA: TGTGCCAGCATAATCCGGACCGTTCGGGGGTACACTGAAGCTTTCTTT

length: 13
V: TRBV19
D: TRBD1
size: few
J: TRBJ1-1
CDR3: CASSLQGWGEAFF
DNA: TGTGCCAGTAGTCTACAGGGGTGGGGTGAAGCTTTCTTT

length: 15
V: TRBV28
D: .
size: .
J: TRBJ1-5
CDR3: CASRTGGAEIQPQHF
DNA: TGTGCCAGCAGAACGGGCGGGGCAGAAATCCAGCCCCAGCATTTT

length: 13
V: TRBV9
D: .
size: .
J: TRBJ1-1
CDR3: CASSVDKNTEAFF
DNA: TGTGCCAGCAGCGTAGACAAGAACACTGAAGCTTTCTTT

length: 15
V: TRBV5-1
D: TRBD2
size: .
J: TRBJ2-2
CDR3: CASTPLAGGPGELFF
DNA: TGCGCCAGCACCCCACTAGCGGGGGGCCCCGGGGAGCTGTTTTTT

length: 16
V: TRBV11-2
D: .
size: once
J: TRBJ2-7
CDR3: CASSLMGGSIYYEQYF
DNA: TGTGCCAGCAGCTTAATGGGAGGCTCCATCTACTACGAGCAGTACTTC

length: 16
V: TRBV2
D: .
size: .
J: TRBJ1-1
CDR3: CASSGGLLGENTEAFF
DNA: TGTGCCAGCAGTGGGGGGCTGCTCGGGGAGAACACTGAAGCTTTCTTT

length: 18
V: TRBV11-2
D: TRBD1
size: .
J: TRBJ1-6
CDR3: CASSLYVGQGAKNSPLHF
DNA: TGTGCCAGCAGCTTATATGTTGGTCAGGGGGCGAAAAATTCACCCCTCCACTTT

length: 15
V: TRBV5-1
D: .
size: .
J: TRBJ2-2
CDR3: CASSIGTYWTGELFF
DNA: TGCGCCAGCAGCATCGGGACATACTGGACCGGGGAGCTGTTTTTT

length: 14
V: TRBV28
D: TRBD2
size: .
J: TRBJ2-1
CDR3: CASSPAGGSNEQFF
DNA: TGTGCCAGCAGTCCAGCGGGAGGGAGCAATGAGCAGTTCTTC

length: 16
V: TRBV27
D: .
size: .
J: TRBJ2-7
CDR3: CASSPGLAPLLHEQYF
DNA: TGTGCCAGCAGCCCTGGATTAGCTCCTCTTCTGCACGAGCAGTACTTC

length: 14
V: TRBV4-1
D: .
size: .
J: TRBJ1-1
CDR3: CASSQSGSTTEAFF
DNA: TGCGCCAGCAGCCAATCAGGGTCGACCACTGAAGCTTTCTTT

length: 16
V: TRBV5-8
D: .
size: .
J: TRBJ1-5
CDR3: CASSVARRKRDQPQHF
DNA: TGTGCCAGCAGCGTAGCCCGCCGTAAACGGGATCAGCCCCAGCATTTT

length: 16
V: TRBV5-8
D: TRBD1
size: .
J: TRBJ1-4
CDR3: CASSRTGTATNEKLFF
DNA: TGTGCCAGCAGCCGCACCGGGACAGCAACTAATGAAAAACTGTTTTTT

length: 18
V: TRBV5-1
D: TRBD1
size: .
J: TRBJ1-6
CDR3: CASSPDRSLHAYNSPLHF
DNA: TGCGCCAGCAGCCCGGACAGGTCCCTTCATGCCTATAATTCACCCCTCCACTTT

length: 13
V: TRBV3-1/TRBV3-2
D: .
size: .
J: TRBJ1-4
CDR3: CASSQEFGPGLFF
DNA: TGTGCCAGCAGCCAAGAGTTTGGACCGGGGCTGTTTTTT

length: 16
V: TRBV19
D: .
size: .
J: TRBJ1-1
CDR3: CASSIDGGGGNTEAFF
DNA: TGTGCCAGTAGTATAGATGGTGGGGGAGGAAACACTGAAGCTTTCTTT

length: 17
V: TRBV5-3
D: .
size: once
J: TRBJ2-6
CDR3: CARLRRRLNFGANVLTF
DNA: TGTGCCAGACTCCGGAGAAGATTAAACTTTGGGGCCAACGTCCTGACTTTC

length: 15
V: TRBV18
D: .
size: .
J: TRBJ1-5
CDR3: CASSPEVLGNQPQHF
DNA: TGTGCCAGCTCACCTGAGGTTTTAGGAAATCAGCCCCAGCATTTT

length: 15
V: TRBV11-2
D: TRBD1
size: .
J: TRBJ1-1
CDR3: CASSLDRAGGTEAFF
DNA: TGTGCCAGCAGCTTAGATCGGGCAGGGGGAACTGAAGCTTTCTTT

length: 14
V: TRBV3-1/TRBV3-2
D: .
size: .
J: TRBJ1-1
CDR3: CASSIAAGGTEAFF
DNA: TGTGCCAGCAGCATTGCAGCGGGGGGCACTGAAGCTTTCTTT

length: 16
V: TRBV6-1
D: TRBD2
size: .
J: TRBJ2-7
CDR3: CASSGGRGYSSYEQYF
DNA: TGTGCCAGCAGTGGGGGGAGGGGCTACAGCTCCTACGAGCAGTACTTC

length: 15
V: TRBV10-1
D: TRBD2
size: .
J: TRBJ2-7
CDR3: CASSEGRGASYEQYF
DNA: TGCGCCAGCAGTGAAGGGCGGGGGGCCTCCTACGAGCAGTACTTC